Given below is one TCR beta chain in context. Antigen specificity is unknown. Not a single patient had been given any form of treatment at any point before undergoing thyroid surgery. The record originates from a study of metastatic and nonmetastatic thyroid tumors. Looking at the study overall: Comparison of repertoires was carried out across blood and tumor or nodule tissue from malignant and benign thyroid patients. Study observations and caveats: Malignant tumors reportedly showed significantly higher TCR beta diversity than benign nodules in both blood and tumor.

TCRdb called clones again from the PCR reads with MiXCR. The table has about 5,800 clones, over 35% seen once. This CDR3 comprises 13 residues. Germline V CDR1 and CDR2: LGHNA, YNFKEQ. V dropped 9 bases and J dropped 0 bases, with 11 bases sitting between them. Sequencing was performed on tumor tissue. The sequence came from a male donor with papillary thyroid cancer or a benign thyroid nodule (not recorded which). Some clones in this sample may be carry-over from other donors' samples. The V call is TRBV4-2, the J call TRBJ1-2, with D possibly matching TRBD1 (5 bases). CDR3 DNA sequence: TGTGCCAGTAGGACACCAGCTAACTATGGCTACACCTTC. Translated, it gives CASRTPANYGYTF.